The 27 T cell receptor beta chains below were found in one sample sequenced in a study of T cells in Graves' hyperthyroidism and ophthalmopathy. Amplification yielded TCR beta CDR3 regions, with RNA transcripts as the source. The HTBI primer set served for first-round RT-PCR of the TCR CDR3. TCRdb reprocessed the multiplex PCR reads via MiXCR and lists one record per CDR3 protein. The sample yields about 460,000 distinct CDR3 sequences, less than 25% seen once. The sample taken for sequencing was blood. These receptors all come from a woman aged 65 to 85 with Graves' ophthalmopathy.

This clonotype was found once. The gene calls are TRBV7-2 and TRBJ2-1; TRBD2 agrees at 7 bases. The CDR3 covers 15 residues. The trim removed 5 bases at V and 8 bases at J, leaving 12 bases unmatched. The germline gives CDR1 SGHTA, CDR2 FQGNSA. CDR3 in amino acids: CASSQAGRELDEQFF. CDR3 nucleotide sequence: TGTGCCAGCAGCCAGGCGGGGCGGGAGCTGGATGAGCAGTTCTTC.

This clonotype was detected only a few times. The V and J genes are TRBV28 and TRBJ1-3; 8 bases match TRBD1. This CDR3 region has 16 residues. Losses at the gene ends were 5 bases for V and 3 bases for J; bases not matched to a gene: 9. CDR1 and CDR2 from the germline V gene are MDHEN and SYDVKM. The CDR3 coding sequence is TGTGCCAGCAGTCCCCGGACAGGGATGGGTGGAAACACCATATATTTT. Its translation: CASSPRTGMGGNTIYF.

This clonotype was observed a few times. The rearrangement links TRBV5-6 to TRBJ2-7; D ambiguous. The length of the CDR3 is 14 residues. The ends were cut back, 2 bases at V and 4 bases at J, with 13 bases in the middle. The V gene's germline CDR1 is SGHDT and CDR2 YYEEEE. CDR3 in amino acids: CASSLISPVYEQYF. As DNA, the CDR3 is TGTGCCAGCAGCTTAATCTCACCGGTTTACGAGCAGTACTTC.

In its sample, this clonotype was seen a few times. The chain employs TRBV20-1 and TRBJ2-5, with 9 bases that match TRBD2. V trimming: 3 bases; J trimming: 13 bases; junction bases outside the gene matches: 18. The CDR3 is 15 residues long. Germline CDR1 reads DFQATT; CDR2 reads SNEGSKA (reference sequence). The CDR3 nucleotides read TGCAGTGCTAGTGGCCTAGCGGGGTCCGAGGACGTGGGGTACTTC. It is translated as CSASGLAGSEDVGYF.

This clonotype showed up just a few times. This chain uses TRBV28 with TRBJ1-4, with D perhaps TRBD1 (6 bases). The CDR3 totals 14 residues. The V end lost 2 bases, the J end lost 13 bases, and 17 bases lay between the germline ends. Looked up from germline, CDR1 is MDHEN and CDR2 is SYDVKM. For the CDR3, the DNA is TGTGCCAGCAGTTTAAGAGGGGGGGGGTCTTCACTGTTTTTT. It is translated as CASSLRGGGSSLFF.

Only a few counts were recorded for this clonotype. This chain joins TRBV20-1 and TRBJ1-5; 9 bases fit TRBD1. V was pared by 6 bases and J by 5 bases, with 5 bases of the junction left unmatched. The germline V gene has CDR1 DFQATT and CDR2 SNEGSKA (reference sequence). The length of the CDR3 is 13 residues. The CDR3, as DNA: TGCAGTGCGCTCCGGGACAGGGATCAGCCCCAGCATTTT. It yields the protein CSALRDRDQPQHF.

This clonotype appeared a few times. The chain carries TRBV10-3 and TRBJ1-5; tentative D call: TRBD1 (6 bases). This CDR3 spans 14 amino acids. Trimming cost V 2 bases and J 7 bases, with 12 bases left between them. Germline V gene data show CDR1 as ENHRY and CDR2 as SYGVKD. CDR3 nucleotide sequence: TGTGCCATCAGTGAGGGCAGGGGATTACAGCCCCAGCATTTT. It specifies CAISEGRGLQPQHF.

This clonotype was counted between two and nine times. The J gene is TRBJ2-1, the V gene TRBV3-1; 8 bases agree with TRBD2. The germline CDR1 and CDR2 sequences are LGHDT and YNNKEL (reference sequence). Trimming at V came to 1 base and at J to 6 bases, leaving 5 bases not matched to a gene. This CDR3 contains 15 residues. In DNA, the CDR3 is TGTGCCAGCAGCCAAGTTGCAGGGACTAGCAATGAGCAGTTCTTC. Its translation is CASSQVAGTSNEQFF.

The chain recombines TRBV5-1 with TRBJ2-2, with 7 bases lining up with TRBD2. CDR3 length equals 15 residues. The germline gives CDR1 SGHRS, CDR2 YFSETQ. Trimming took 0 bases from V and 5 from J; bases not matched to a gene: 4. The CDR3: CASSLAAGKTGELFF. CDR3 sequence (DNA): TGCGCCAGCAGCTTGGCAGCGGGGAAGACCGGGGAGCTGTTTTTT.

The sample holds many counts of this clonotype. The chain couples TRBV6-2 or TRBV6-3 to TRBJ2-7, with no clear D. The CDR3 has 11 residues. The V end lost 0 bases, the J end lost 6 bases, and 3 bases lay between the germline ends. CDR1 is MNHEY and CDR2 is SVGEGT in the germline V gene. The CDR3 DNA is TGTGCCAGCAGTTACTCAACCGAGCAGTACTTC. It yields the protein CASSYSTEQYF.

This rearrangement joins TRBV27 to TRBJ1-6, with D hard to call. The V gene's germline CDR1 is MNHEY and CDR2 SMNVEV (reference sequence). The CDR3 totals 16 residues. V dropped 2 bases and J dropped 6 bases, with 14 bases sitting between them. The CDR3 sequence: CASSLEWTDVNSPLHF. DNA of the CDR3: TGTGCCAGCAGTTTAGAGTGGACGGATGTTAATTCACCCCTCCACTTT.

This clonotype was counted only a few times. A read error is possible here, since a much larger clone lies one base away. This chain joins TRBV9 and TRBJ1-1, with D unclear. The V gene's germline CDR1 is SGDLS and CDR2 YYNGEE. The ends were cut back, 4 bases at V and 1 base at J, with 5 bases in the middle. The CDR3 is 12 amino acids. The CDR3 bases are TGTGCCAGCAGCACACAGAACACTGAAGCTTTCTTT. Translated: CASSTQNTEAFF.

This clonotype occurred a few times. This chain connects TRBV29-1 to TRBJ1-1; TRBD1 is a possible D gene (5 bases). Trimming stripped 6 bases from V and 0 bases from J, with 11 bases between. This CDR3 is 13 amino acids long. From germline, CDR1 is SQVTM and CDR2 ANQGSEA. The CDR3 loop reads CSVVAGMNTEAFF. The CDR3 DNA sequence: TGCAGCGTGGTGGCAGGGATGAACACTGAAGCTTTCTTT.

The table lists this clonotype with many counts. The rearrangement links TRBV20-1 to TRBJ1-5; 7 nucleotides align to TRBD1. CDR1 and CDR2 (germline): DFQATT, SNEGSKA (reference sequence). This CDR3 spans 15 amino acids. The ends lost 0 bases at V and 4 bases at J; junction bases unmatched: 6. CDR3 nucleotides: TGCAGTGCTAGAGATTACGACAGGGAGAATCAGCCCCAGCATTTT. Translating gives CSARDYDRENQPQHF.

This clonotype was counted a few times. The chain is built from TRBV29-1 and TRBJ1-3; D unresolved. The CDR3 contains 13 residues. The V gene's germline CDR1 is SQVTM and CDR2 ANQGSEA. The germline V and J ends were trimmed by 4 bases and 0 bases, with 7 bases remaining between them. CDR3 DNA: TGCAGCGTTGGGTTCAACTCTGGAAACACCATATATTTT. Residues: CSVGFNSGNTIYF.

In its sample, this clonotype was seen a few times. V gene TRBV19 combines with J gene TRBJ2-5; maybe TRBD1 (6 bases). V was pared by 3 bases and J by 2 bases, with 10 bases between. Germline V CDR1 and CDR2: LNHDA, SQIVND (reference sequence). The length of the CDR3 is 14 residues. The CDR3 sequence is CASSIGTSQETQYF. CDR3 DNA sequence: TGTGCCAGTAGTATCGGGACATCTCAAGAGACCCAGTACTTC. Drawing the rest from reference TRBV19 and TRBJ2-5, the complete variable domain is DGGITQSPKYLFRKEGQNVTLSCEQNLNHDAMYWYRQDPGQGLRLIYYSQIVNDFQKGDIAEGYSVSREKKESFPLTVTSAQKNPTAFYLCASSIGTSQETQYFGPGTRLLVL.

The chain links TRBV7-3 to TRBJ2-3; 13 nucleotides line up with TRBD2. This CDR3 has 17 amino acids. Germline assignment: CDR1 SGHTA and CDR2 FQGTGA. V lost 1 base to trimming and J lost 5 bases; unmatched junction nucleotides: 6. Here the CDR3 reads CASSLRSRLAGGDTQYF. The CDR3 nucleotides read TGTGCCAGCAGCTTAAGGTCACGACTAGCGGGAGGAGATACGCAGTATTTT.

The genes are TRBV6-2 or TRBV6-3 and TRBJ1-6; D is ambiguous. V was trimmed by 6 bases and J by 0 bases, leaving 24 bases between them. The CDR3 consists of 20 residues. Germline V gene sequence: CDR1 MNHEY, CDR2 SVGEGT. The CDR3 sequence: CASSNHYGPLRSSYNSPLHF. The CDR3 DNA reads TGTGCCAGCAGCAACCATTATGGACCGTTACGGAGCTCCTATAATTCACCCCTCCACTTT.

The CDR3 loop reads CASRAVGIKEKLFF. DNA of the CDR3: TGTGCCAGCAGGGCCGTGGGTATAAAAGAAAAACTGTTTTTT. This chain joins TRBV6-1 and TRBJ1-4; D gene unclear. There are 14 residues in the CDR3. The germline gives CDR1 MNHNS, CDR2 SASEGT. With 6 bases removed from V and 8 bases from J, the gap between germline ends came to 16 bases.

The chain carries TRBV20-1 and TRBJ2-5, with 11 nucleotides matching TRBD2. Looked up from germline, CDR1 is DFQATT and CDR2 is SNEGSKA (reference sequence). The junction had 4 bases not matched to a gene; V was cut back by 3 bases and J by 1 base. The CDR3 has 15 residues. DNA for the CDR3: TGCAGTGCTAGCCGACTAGCGGGGATCCAAGAGACCCAGTACTTC. Protein product: CSASRLAGIQETQYF.

This clonotype occurred a few times. This sequence joins TRBV6-1 and TRBJ1-2, with TRBD1 as a possible D gene (6 bases). Looked up from germline, CDR1 is MNHNS and CDR2 is SASEGT. V was cut by 6 bases and J by 0 bases, with 8 bases left in between. This CDR3 has 13 residues. CDR3 DNA sequence: TGTGCCAGCAGGAAGGGGGCTAACTATGGCTACACCTTC. Residues: CASRKGANYGYTF.

This clonotype appeared a few times. This chain uses TRBV20-1 with TRBJ2-7; 7 bases match TRBD1. The CDR3 is made up of 12 amino acids. The germline V gene has CDR1 DFQATT and CDR2 SNEGSKA (reference sequence). CDR3 protein: CRAHRGPDEQYF. The CDR3 DNA reads TGCAGGGCACACAGGGGACCAGACGAGCAGTACTTC.

V and J are TRBV13 and TRBJ2-1; D is unclear. Germline lookup yields CDR1 PRHDT and CDR2 FYEKMQ (reference sequence). The ends were cut back, 0 bases at V and 9 bases at J, with 12 bases in the middle. This CDR3 is built from 14 residues. The CDR3 DNA sequence: TGTGCCAGCAGCTTAGGGGGAAGCGTCAGTGAGCAGTTCTTC. Protein product: CASSLGGSVSEQFF.

The chain carries TRBV11-2 and TRBJ2-1; no definite D call. CDR3 length equals 14 residues. Trimming took off 1 base at V and 15 bases at J, with 19 bases between the two ends. Germline assignment: CDR1 SGHAT and CDR2 FQNNGV. CDR3 sequence reads: CASSLVRSERRSFF. The CDR3 DNA is TGTGCCAGCAGCTTAGTAAGGTCCGAACGGCGGTCGTTCTTC.

This clonotype turned up a few times. The gene calls are TRBV6-2 or TRBV6-3 and TRBJ1-3, with no clear D. V shed 0 bases and J shed 4 bases, with 7 bases lying between them. Germline V gene data show CDR1 as MNHEY and CDR2 as SVGEGT. CDR3 length: 14 residues. CDR3 region: CASSYSRLGNTIYF. CDR3 DNA sequence: TGTGCCAGCAGTTACTCGAGACTAGGAAACACCATATATTTT.

This clonotype was seen only a few times. The chain uses TRBV15 and TRBJ2-5; 13 positions agree with TRBD2. Trimming removed 2 bases from V and 4 bases from J; junction bases left unmatched: 7. CDR1 LNHNV and CDR2 YYDKDF come from the germline V gene (reference sequence). The CDR3 is made up of 17 amino acids. CDR3 sequence reads: CATSRSGLAGIRETQYF. In nucleotides, the CDR3 is TGTGCCACCAGCAGATCGGGACTAGCGGGGATCCGAGAGACCCAGTACTTC.

This clonotype has a handful of counts. The chain couples TRBV7-3 to TRBJ2-1; tentative D call: TRBD1 (6 bases). With 4 bases removed from V and 5 bases from J, the gap between germline ends came to 15 bases. Germline-derived CDR1 and CDR2 are SGHTA and FQGTGA. This CDR3 contains 15 residues. Here the CDR3 DNA reads TGTGCCAGCAGCTCGCCCGGACAGCATAACAATGAGCAGTTCTTC. This encodes CASSSPGQHNNEQFF.